This TCR beta chain originates from a study of stem cell transplantation in POMP-related autoinflammatory disease (dated by TCRdb to the early 2020s). Regarding the study in general: The study hypothesis was that defective thymoproteasomes impair MHC class I-dependent CD8+ T-cell differentiation and positive selection, which skews the TRB repertoire. High-throughput TRB sequencing assessed how POMP deficiency affects T-cell receptor beta repertoire diversity and CDR3 characteristics.

On the study overall, not on this receptor specifically: In PRAID patients, the trend toward lower diversity and increased clonality reached statistical significance only for regulatory T cells. A restricted number of unique TRB V-J gene pairings was observed in PRAID patients. A trend toward lower TRB diversity and higher clonality was observed in PRAID patients across all analyzed T-cell subsets.

Comment on this clone: Its antigen specificity is not known. No quality values exist for individual bases; no much larger clone is one base distant.

Prior to TRB sequencing, T-cell subsets (conventional T cells, CD8+ T cells, regulatory T cells, T follicular helper cells) were sorted. Including the terminal cysteine and phenylalanine, the CDR3 comprises 13 residues. Only the CDR3 DNA is retained, 39 bases long and in frame from the first base. CDR1 and CDR2 are read off the germline V gene as SGHDT and YYEEEE. V drops 4 bases and J drops 9 bases, leaving 13 bases in between. Library method: the immunoSEQ multiplex PCR assay. The paper's data handling went like this. Shannon entropy, which takes clonal size distribution into account, was used to quantify repertoire diversity. Clonotype distribution inequality was measured with the Gini-Simpson index (Simpson_1-D). As stored in TCRdb, this immuneACCESS dataset retains in-frame rearrangements with V and J assigned. A fraction of the clones does not appear; measured against another copy, unresolved V genes explain less than half of the discrepancy, and the remainder lacks a known reason. That table gives V, J and clone size, and the DNA gave D and trimming. Present in this sample are some 600 clones, 87% of which were seen just once. The top ten hold about 10% of the sample.

The V and J segments used are TRBV5-6 and TRBJ2-2, with the identity of the D gene unclear. The material sequenced was CD4+ follicular helper T cells (Tfh) from PBMCs. The meaning of the sample's cell subset or site label: T follicular helper cells. This TCR was recovered from a human donor in good health. The DNA sequence follows: TGTGCCAGCAGCGCTGGAATACACCGGGAGCTGTTTTTT. It specifies CASSAGIHRELFF.